This entry is about one T cell receptor (beta chain). The data were obtained in a study of kidney transplant recipient with SARS-CoV-2 infection. Looked up from germline, CDR1 is MNHEY and CDR2 is SVGAGI. The V end was cut by 5 bases, the J end by 2 bases, with 11 bases between. CDR3 length equals 14 residues. TCRdb called the reads again in MiXCR, with one record for every CDR3 protein. The sample has roughly 230,000 distinct CDR3 sequences, under 30% seen once. The material sequenced was a blood sample, taken at baseline and between days 110 and 120 from a kidney transplant recipient. The clonotype was recovered from a male patient aged 30 to 39 who had COVID-19 and was a kidney transplant recipient. The graft donor may account for some of the T cells. The chain has TRBV6-5 and TRBJ2-3; D is unclear. The CDR3 spells CASSLYELTDTQYF. The CDR3 DNA sequence: TGTGCCAGCAGTCTGTATGAGCTCACAGATACGCAGTATTTT.